The 23 T cell receptor beta chains below come from one sample, sequenced in a study of T cell changes during pregnancy in multiple sclerosis. The repertoire was sequenced with immunoSEQ multiplex PCR; TCRdb's copy has only in-frame clones and lacks some. The data hold some 68,000 clones, with just over 90% observed a single time. Source: peripheral blood, taken in the second trimester of pregnancy. All receptors come from a female donor in good health, enrolled as a control in a pregnancy study.

This clone was detected a few times. This chain connects TRBV19 to TRBJ1-2, with D unclear. Germline V gene sequence: CDR1 LNHDA, CDR2 SQIVND (reference sequence). The CDR3 runs to 10 residues. V lost 8 bases and J lost 2, with 3 bases in between. The chain's CDR3 is CASRNYGYTF. The CDR3 DNA follows: TGTGCCAGTCGGAACTATGGCTACACCTTC.

This sequence joins TRBV27 and TRBJ2-3, with 9 bases matching TRBD1. Germline CDR1 and CDR2: MNHEY and SMNVEV (reference sequence). The CDR3 is 17 residues long. Losses at the gene ends were 6 bases for V and 2 bases for J; bases not matched to a gene: 12. CDR3 region: CASRNGPGQGFTDTQYF. Here the CDR3 DNA reads TGTGCCAGCAGGAATGGACCGGGACAGGGATTCACAGATACGCAGTATTTT.

This CDR3 is CASSPGTSGDNEQFF. The CDR3 nucleotides are TGTGCCAGCAGCCCCGGGACTAGCGGGGACAATGAGCAGTTCTTC. The chain carries TRBV27 and TRBJ2-1, with 13 nucleotides matching TRBD2. Germline trimming cut 6 bases from V and 5 bases from J; bases unmatched to any gene: 4. Germline values: CDR1 MNHEY, CDR2 SMNVEV (reference sequence). The CDR3 totals 15 residues.

The chain has TRBV29-1 and TRBJ1-2, with 7 positions matching TRBD1. V lost 2 bases and J lost 4; bases outside the gene matches: 4. In germline, CDR1 is SQVTM, CDR2 ANQGSEA. This CDR3 is built from 13 residues. This chain's CDR3 is CSVEQGGTYGYTF. The CDR3, as DNA: TGCAGCGTTGAACAGGGGGGAACCTATGGCTACACCTTC. Full variable domain (remainder filled in from reference TRBV29-1 and TRBJ1-2): SAVISQKPSRDICQRGTSLTIQCQVDSQVTMMFWYRQQPGQSLTLIATANQGSEATYESGFVIDKFPISRPNLTFSTLTVSNMSPEDSSIYLCSVEQGGTYGYTFGSGTRLTVV.

The rearrangement uses TRBV5-4 and TRBJ1-1; D is perhaps TRBD1 (6 bases). The CDR3 is made up of 15 amino acids. Trimming stripped 4 bases from V and 4 bases from J, with 17 bases between. Germline V gene data show CDR1 as SGHNT and CDR2 as YYREEE (reference sequence). CDR3 bases: TGTGCCAGCAGCCCCGAGGGGGGGAGGGTCACTGAAGCTTTCTTT. Translated: CASSPEGGRVTEAFF.

The chain is built from TRBV19 and TRBJ2-7; the D gene is possibly TRBD1 (6 bases). Germline V lookup: CDR1 LNHDA, CDR2 SQIVND (reference sequence). There are 15 residues in the CDR3. Deletions cut 3 bases from V and 5 bases from J, with 17 bases between. The CDR3 DNA sequence: TGTGCCAGTAGTATCGGTCTAGAGGGACACCACGAGCAGTACTTC. It encodes CASSIGLEGHHEQYF.

The chain joins TRBV5-1 to TRBJ1-1, with a possible D match to TRBD1 (5 bases). This CDR3 region has 13 residues. Germline-derived CDR1 and CDR2 are SGHRS and YFSETQ. The V end was cut by 3 bases, the J end by 4 bases, with 10 bases between. DNA of the CDR3: TGCGCCAGCAGCTGGGAGGGGAGCACTGAAGCTTTCTTT. Protein: CASSWEGSTEAFF.

V and J are TRBV2 and TRBJ1-1; 8 bases are shared with TRBD1. CDR1 SNHLY and CDR2 FYNNEI come from the germline V gene. The CDR3 covers 14 residues. The J segment lost 4 bases and the V segment lost 3 bases, leaving 4 bases of the junction unmatched. The CDR3 reads CASSDGQGATEAFF. DNA of the CDR3: TGTGCCAGCAGTGACGGCCAGGGGGCCACTGAAGCTTTCTTT.

V is TRBV29-1 and J is TRBJ1-2; D gene ambiguous. Germline V gene lookup returns CDR1 SQVTM and CDR2 ANQGSEA. The V end lost 3 bases, the J end lost 4 bases, and 12 bases lay between the germline ends. This CDR3 has 13 residues. CDR3: CSVEYVQPYGYTF. CDR3 nucleotide sequence: TGCAGCGTTGAGTACGTACAGCCCTATGGCTACACCTTC.

This clone was detected once. The chain has TRBV28 and TRBJ2-6; D gene unclear. The CDR3 is 16 residues long. Trimming took 9 bases from V and 2 from J, leaving 17 bases between them. Germline CDR1 MDHEN, CDR2 SYDVKM. The CDR3 sequence: CASAGQIPTGANVLTF. CDR3 nucleotides: TGTGCCAGTGCTGGGCAGATCCCAACTGGGGCCAACGTCCTGACTTTC.

The chain combines TRBV4-1 with TRBJ1-3; D is possibly TRBD1 (5 bases). Germline V gene sequence: CDR1 MGHRA, CDR2 YSYEKL. V lost 1 base, J lost 0 bases, and 13 bases lay in between. CDR3 length: 17 residues. CDR3 in amino acids: CASSQGGAGSSGNTIYF. CDR3 DNA: TGCGCCAGCAGCCAAGGCGGGGCAGGTAGCTCTGGAAACACCATATATTTT.

V gene TRBV4-1 combines with J gene TRBJ1-1; D is perhaps TRBD1 (5 bases). The germline V and J ends were trimmed by 3 bases and 4 bases, with 9 bases remaining between them. CDR1 is MGHRA, CDR2 YSYEKL, per germline. The CDR3 has 13 amino acids. The CDR3 DNA sequence: TGCGCCAGCAGCCAGAGACAGTTCACTGAAGCTTTCTTT. The encoded protein is CASSQRQFTEAFF.

This clone was recorded only once. CDR3 amino acids: CASRPDQETQYF. CDR3 sequence (DNA): TGTGCCAGCAGGCCAGATCAAGAGACCCAGTACTTC. The chain joins TRBV2 to TRBJ2-5; D ambiguous. Trimming took 6 bases from V and 2 from J, leaving 7 bases between them. The germline gives CDR1 SNHLY, CDR2 FYNNEI. The CDR3 consists of 12 residues.

The chain combines TRBV6-5 with TRBJ1-5; a weak D match, TRBD1 (5 bases). The germline V gene encodes CDR1 MNHEY and CDR2 SVGAGI. The CDR3 sequence is 14 residues long. V lost 5 bases to trimming and J lost 4 bases, with 12 bases between them. CDR3: CASSPQRGNQPQHF. DNA for the CDR3: TGTGCCAGCAGTCCTCAAAGGGGAAATCAGCCCCAGCATTTT.

The J gene is TRBJ1-1, the V gene TRBV11-2; the match to TRBD1 covers 7 bases. With 6 bases clipped from V and 0 bases from J, the junction kept 13 bases outside the gene matches. Germline values: CDR1 SGHAT, CDR2 FQNNGV. The CDR3 runs 17 residues. CDR3 loop: CASRNVRGQFMNTEAFF. In nucleotides, the CDR3 is TGTGCCAGCAGAAACGTTAGGGGACAGTTCATGAACACTGAAGCTTTCTTT.

The V and J genes are TRBV6-1 and TRBJ2-7; 8 bases align to TRBD1. J lost 3 bases, V lost 2 bases, and 3 bases had no gene match. CDR3 length: 14 amino acids. Germline assignment: CDR1 MNHNS and CDR2 SASEGT. Written as DNA, the CDR3 is TGTGCCAGCAGTGAACTGGACAGGGACTACGAGCAGTACTTC. It yields the protein CASSELDRDYEQYF.

This clone has only one observation. The chain links TRBV5-1 to TRBJ2-3; 10 bases match TRBD2. J lost 6 bases, V lost 2 bases, and 6 bases had no gene match. The CDR3 loop spans 15 amino acids. The germline CDR1 and CDR2 sequences are SGHRS and YFSETQ. The CDR3 DNA follows: TGCGCCAGCAGCTTAGCGGGAGGGCCCCCCGATACGCAGTATTTT. Its translation is CASSLAGGPPDTQYF. The full variable domain, completed using reference TRBV5-1 and TRBJ2-3, is KAGVTQTPRYLIKTRGQQVTLSCSPISGHRSVSWYQQTPGQGLQFLFEYFSETQRNKGNFPGRFSGRQFSNSRSEMNVSTLELGDSALYLCASSLAGGPPDTQYFGPGTRLTVL.

This rearrangement joins TRBV28 to TRBJ1-2; D is undetermined. Germline CDR1 reads MDHEN; CDR2 reads SYDVKM. V lost 3 bases to trimming and J lost 5 bases, with 7 bases between them. The CDR3 has 12 residues. The CDR3 protein is CASSFARYGYTF. The CDR3 DNA follows: TGTGCCAGCAGTTTTGCCCGGTATGGCTACACCTTC.

As for this clone: Additional DNA sequences in this sample encode the identical CDR3. This sequence joins TRBV20-1 and TRBJ2-3, with D maybe TRBD1 (5 bases). The length of the CDR3 is 11 residues. CDR1 and CDR2 (germline): DFQATT, SNEGSKA (reference sequence). Trimming pared 6 bases from V and 6 bases from J, leaving 10 bases between. This chain's CDR3 is CSASPGDTQYF. The CDR3 DNA follows: TGCAGTGCCTCACCAGGGGATACGCAGTATTTT.

The chain recombines TRBV29-1 with TRBJ1-2; no definite D call. The V end was cut by 0 bases, the J end by 4 bases, with 12 bases between. CDR1 is SQVTM, CDR2 ANQGSEA, per germline. The CDR3 has 14 residues. In DNA, the CDR3 is TGCAGCGTTGAAGACGCGGAGGTCAGCTATGGCTACACCTTC. It yields the protein CSVEDAEVSYGYTF.

V is TRBV29-1 and J is TRBJ2-5, with D unresolved. This CDR3 spans 13 amino acids. The V gene's germline CDR1 is SQVTM and CDR2 ANQGSEA. V shed 6 bases and J shed 7 bases, with 18 bases lying between them. For the CDR3, the DNA is TGCAGCGTCGAAACGGCCCAACGCGGGACCCAGTACTTC. It yields the protein CSVETAQRGTQYF.

The genes are TRBV4-1 and TRBJ2-3, with a tentative D call TRBD2 (5 bases). The V gene's germline CDR1 is MGHRA and CDR2 YSYEKL. The CDR3 has 16 amino acids. Trimming removed 0 bases from V and 4 bases from J, with 14 bases in between. The CDR3 DNA reads TGCGCCAGCAGCCAAGATGTGGCGGGTAGGGCAGATACGCAGTATTTT. This sequence encodes CASSQDVAGRADTQYF.

V and J are TRBV18 and TRBJ1-2; a possible D gene is TRBD1 (6 bases). V was shortened by 2 bases and J by 10 bases, with 20 bases between the two germline ends. There are 15 residues in the CDR3. CDR1 and CDR2 (germline): KGHSH, LQKENI. The CDR3 is CASSPRVETGVFYTF. CDR3 coding DNA: TGTGCCAGCTCACCAAGAGTCGAGACAGGAGTTTTCTACACCTTC.